The clone carrying this TCR beta chain was counted many times. As yet, its antigen is unknown. The data were taken from a study of lung T cells in sarcoidosis with Löfgren's syndrome. Study-level background: Repertoire analyses centered on Löfgren's syndrome patients. Overall study results and limits: These T cells were suggested, not shown, to recognize a putative antigen.

Trimming removed 6 bases at V and 5 bases at J, with 11 bases between. Germline loops: CDR1 DFQATT, CDR2 SNEGSKA (reference sequence). This CDR3 spans 12 amino acids. TCRdb reprocessed the reads via MiXCR and lists one record per CDR3 protein. This sample has approximately 19,000 distinct CDR3 sequences, with roughly 20% found just once. This TCR was sampled from a human donor with sarcoidosis (Löfgren's syndrome or another form), or a control subject (not recorded which). Material: CD4+ T cells from PBMCs. The chain is built from TRBV20-1 and TRBJ2-1; unclear D gene. CDR3: CSAPFVDNEQFF. DNA for the CDR3: TGCAGTGCCCCATTCGTCGACAATGAGCAGTTCTTC.